The subject of this entry is one TCR beta chain. This entry comes from a study of shared clonotypes between healthy human individuals. Produced via immunoSEQ multiplex PCR; TCRdb's table is partial and in-frame only. The sample comprises more than 900,000 clones, 78% of which are singletons, and 0.61% rests with the top ten. Germline-derived CDR1 and CDR2 are SGHRS and YFSETQ. This CDR3 has 15 residues. Trimming removed 6 bases at V and 5 bases at J, with 20 bases between. The origin of this receptor is a man aged 18 to 30 in good health. Some clones in this sample may be carry-over from other donors' samples. Specimen: memory CD4+ T cells from PBMCs. Noted subset: CD45RA-negative fraction. The gene calls are TRBV5-1 and TRBJ2-5, with D possibly called TRBD1 or TRBD2 (5 bases each). In DNA, the CDR3 is TGCGCCAGCACCTCCATCGGGACCGGTTTGGAGACCCAGTACTTC. Translating gives CASTSIGTGLETQYF.